These T cell receptor beta chains were read from a single sample in a study of OX40 agonist ivuxolimab in advanced cancers. Using immunoSEQ multiplex PCR, the repertoire was profiled, and TCRdb retains in-frame clones only, with some absent. The sample yields 52,000 or so clones, roughly 84% seen once. The source material was CD4+ or CD8+ T cells sorted from blood, sampled in a trial of the OX40 agonist ivuxolimab. The receptors were sampled from an adult with an advanced solid tumor such as melanoma, head and neck, liver or kidney cancer. Each CDR3 is given with its conserved first and last residue. A D gene is named only where the DNA matches it firmly. Expanded clones are given a class, and other clones once, few, many or no size at all.

TRBJ2-1 - TRBV30 TRBD2 TGTGCCTGGAGGAATGCGGGGGGGCCCTACAATGAGCAGTTCTTC CAWRNAGGPYNEQFF
TRBJ1-1 - TRBV19 TRBD1 TGTGCCAGTAGTACACAACAGGGGACTGAAGCTTTCTTT CASSTQQGTEAFF
TRBJ2-5 - TRBV29-1 TRBD1 TGCAGCGTTCGGACAGGGGGTCGAGAGACCCAGTACTTC CSVRTGGRETQYF
TRBJ1-6 - TRBV6-6 TRBD1 TGTGCCAGCACCCCAGGGCGGGACAGTTATAATTCACCCCTCCACTTT CASTPGRDSYNSPLHF
TRBJ1-5 - TRBV7-2 - TGTGCCAGCAGCTTAGGGATGGGACAGCCCCAGCATTTT CASSLGMGQPQHF
TRBJ2-5 - TRBV4-2 - TGTGCCAGCAGCTTTCCGGGAGTCAGAAAGACCCAGTACTTC CASSFPGVRKTQYF
TRBJ2-2 - TRBV28 - TGTGCTGGGGAGCTACCGAACACCGGGGAGCTGTTTTTT CAGELPNTGELFF
TRBJ1-2 - TRBV5-5 - TGTGCCAGCAGCCAACAACGGGGAGAGGGAGTAGCGGGCTACACCTTC CASSQQRGEGVAGYTF
TRBJ1-2 - TRBV27 - TGTGCCAGCAGTTTGTCTGACAACCTAGATGGCTACACCTTC CASSLSDNLDGYTF
TRBJ1-4 - TRBV7-9 TRBD1 TGTGCCAGCAGCTTGGGTTGGACAGGGTTAACTAATGAAAAACTGTTTTTT CASSLGWTGLTNEKLFF
TRBJ2-7 - TRBV10-1 - TGCGCCAGCAGTCCGCATTCGGGGGTCTGTATCGAGCAGTACTTC CASSPHSGVCIEQYF
TRBJ2-1 once TRBV19 - TGTGCCAGTAGTATAGACCTTAGCTCCTACAATGAGCAGTTCTTC CASSIDLSSYNEQFF
TRBJ1-3 - TRBV5-1 - TGCGCCAGCAGCTTGGACGGAAGCTCTGGAAACACCATATATTTT CASSLDGSSGNTIYF
TRBJ1-1 - TRBV20-1 - TGCAGTGCCGCAGCATTTGAAGCTTTCTTT CSAAAFEAFF
TRBJ1-2 few TRBV30 TRBD1 TGTGCCTGGAGTCGGGACAGGCCTAGGGGCTACACCTTC CAWSRDRPRGYTF
TRBJ2-3 - TRBV11-2 - TGTGCCAGCAGACTGGGGGCTAGCGGATACACAGATACGCAGTATTTT CASRLGASGYTDTQYF
TRBJ1-2 - TRBV5-4 - TGTGCCAGCAGCTCCGGACGGATTCTACAGCCTAACTATGGCTACACCTTC CASSSGRILQPNYGYTF
TRBJ2-2 - TRBV25-1 TRBD1 TGTGCCAGCAGTGTCGGGACAGGGAACGGGGAGCTGTTTTTT CASSVGTGNGELFF
TRBJ1-2 - TRBV28 TRBD1 TGTGCCAGCACGAGGACAGGGGGCGCCTCTGGTGGCTACACCTTC CASTRTGGASGGYTF
TRBJ1-6 - TRBV5-6 TRBD1 TGTGCCAGCAGCTTGGGGGACAGGAGACATTCACCCCTCCACTTT CASSLGDRRHSPLHF
TRBJ1-1 - TRBV20-1 - TGCAGTGCTAGAGTCTACACTGAAGCTTTCTTT CSARVYTEAFF
TRBJ2-1 - TRBV14 - TGTGCCAGCAGGGAGGGAAACTCCTACAATGAGCAGTTCTTC CASREGNSYNEQFF
TRBJ2-1 - TRBV29-1 - TGCAGCGCCCGGGACTTCTCCTACAATGAGCAGTTCTTC CSARDFSYNEQFF
TRBJ2-7 - TRBV6-5 TRBD1 TGTGCCAGCAGTTTCCGGACAGGCGAGCAGTACTTC CASSFRTGEQYF
TRBJ2-7 - TRBV7-8 - TGTGCCAGCGGCCAGGCGGGGCAGTACTTC CASGQAGQYF
TRBJ2-5 - TRBV5-4 - TGTGCCAGCAGCTTAGATGCGGGGTCTGAGACCCAGTACTTC CASSLDAGSETQYF
TRBJ2-3 - TRBV2 - TGTGCCAGCAGTCTAGCCTTTTCAGATACGCAGTATTTT CASSLAFSDTQYF
TRBJ2-2 - TRBV5-5 - TGTGCCAGCAGCTTGGGCTTAGCGGGGGAGCTGTTTTTT CASSLGLAGELFF
TRBJ2-2 - TRBV11-2 - TGTGCCAGCAGCATTTTCGGACCGGCCACCGGGGAGCTGTTTTTT CASSIFGPATGELFF
TRBJ2-4 - TRBV29-1 - TGCAGCGTTGGTGCTACCCAGTACATTCAGTACTTC CSVGATQYIQYF
TRBJ1-5 - TRBV30 TRBD1 TGTGCCTGGAGCCCACAGGGGGAAGGTAGCAATCAGCCCCAGCATTTT CAWSPQGEGSNQPQHF
TRBJ2-7 - TRBV4-2 - TGTGCCAGCAGCCAAGATCTAATCAGGGGTAGGAACGAGCAGTACTTC CASSQDLIRGRNEQYF
TRBJ1-2 once TRBV30 - TGTGCCTCCGACCCCCAGGGCTATGGCTACACCTTC CASDPQGYGYTF
TRBJ2-3 - TRBV14 TRBD2 TGTGCCAGCAGCCTACTAGCGGGACACACAGATACGCAGTATTTT CASSLLAGHTDTQYF
TRBJ1-6 - TRBV27 - TGTGCCAGCAGATCGGACGGGGGCCTTTATAATTCACCCCTCCACTTT CASRSDGGLYNSPLHF
TRBJ2-7 - TRBV7-2 - TGTGCCAGCAGCCCAGATGGGGGAACGGCCTACGAGCAGTACTTC CASSPDGGTAYEQYF
TRBJ1-1 - TRBV21-1 - TGTGCCAGCAGCAAAGCGAAGGGGGGAGATGCGAGGGGTTTTGAAGCTTTCTTT CASSKAKGGDARGFEAFF
TRBJ1-2 - TRBV6-1 TRBD1 TGTGCCAGCAGTGTCCAGGGGGGAACTGGGTATGGCTACACCTTC CASSVQGGTGYGYTF
TRBJ1-2 - TRBV9 - TGTGCCAGCAGTGTGAGGAGAGGAGGCTATGGCTACACCTTC CASSVRRGGYGYTF
TRBJ2-3 once TRBV7-9 - TGTGCCAGCAGCCGCAGGGGGGCCGGGGGCACAGATACGCAGTATTTT CASSRRGAGGTDTQYF
TRBJ2-5 - TRBV5-6 - TGTGCCAGCAGCTTGGACAGACGGGGAGAGCAGTACTTC CASSLDRRGEQYF
TRBJ2-7 - TRBV27 - TGTGCCAGCAGTTTAAGGGACGGCCCCTACGAGCAGTACTTC CASSLRDGPYEQYF
TRBJ2-5 few TRBV19 TRBD1 TGTGCCAGTAGTATTGGGACAGAGGAACAAGAGACCCAGTACTTC CASSIGTEEQETQYF
TRBJ1-6 - TRBV10-2 - TGCGCCAGCAGTGAGCGACAGAAGAGAAATTCACCCCTCCACTTT CASSERQKRNSPLHF
TRBJ2-3 - TRBV4-1 - TGCGCCAGCAGCCAAGAGCCTTATAATACGCAGTATTTT CASSQEPYNTQYF
TRBJ1-2 - TRBV6-5 - TGTGCCAGCAGAACCCCGGGGGGGGATGGCTACACCTTC CASRTPGGDGYTF